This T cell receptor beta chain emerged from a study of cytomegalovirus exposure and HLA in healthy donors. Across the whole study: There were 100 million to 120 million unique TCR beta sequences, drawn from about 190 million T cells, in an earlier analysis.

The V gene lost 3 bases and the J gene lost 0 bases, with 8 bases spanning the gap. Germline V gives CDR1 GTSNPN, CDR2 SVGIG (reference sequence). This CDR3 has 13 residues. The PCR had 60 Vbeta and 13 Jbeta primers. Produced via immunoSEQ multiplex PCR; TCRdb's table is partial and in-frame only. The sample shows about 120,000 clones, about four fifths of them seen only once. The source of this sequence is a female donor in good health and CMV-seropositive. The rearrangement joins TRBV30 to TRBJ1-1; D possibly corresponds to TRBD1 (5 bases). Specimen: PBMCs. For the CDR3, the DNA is TGTGCCTGGAGCTCAGGGTTGAACACTGAAGCTTTCTTT. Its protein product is CAWSSGLNTEAFF.